Following are 13 T cell receptor beta chains from one sample sequenced in a study of cytomegalovirus exposure and HLA in healthy donors. Produced via immunoSEQ multiplex PCR; TCRdb's table is partial and in-frame only. The data contain some 110,000 clones, more than 85% of them singletons. The sample taken for sequencing was PBMCs. These receptors all come from a woman younger than 35 in good health and CMV-seropositive.

The V gene is TRBV14, the J gene TRBJ2-3; D is unresolved. V lost 1 base to trimming and J lost 2 bases, with 10 bases between them. CDR1 SGHDN and CDR2 FVKESK come from the germline V gene. CDR3 length: 15 amino acids. The DNA of the CDR3 is TGTGCCAGCAGCCAAGCTGCGCCCACCACAGATACGCAGTATTTT. Translating it yields CASSQAAPTTDTQYF.

The rearrangement links TRBV5-1 to TRBJ2-3; D is undetermined. The germline V gene encodes CDR1 SGHRS and CDR2 YFSETQ. This CDR3 has 13 amino acids. Trimming left V 5 bases short and J 4 bases short, with 11 bases between. The CDR3 loop reads CASRNTIADTQYF. The CDR3 nucleotides read TGCGCCAGCAGAAATACTATTGCAGATACGCAGTATTTT.

This clone was counted a few times. The chain employs TRBV5-1 and TRBJ2-5; 8 nucleotides agree with TRBD2. Per germline, CDR1 SGHRS and CDR2 YFSETQ. The CDR3 loop spans 14 amino acids. Unmatched junction bases numbered 3, after V lost 3 bases and J lost 2 bases. The chain's CDR3 is CASSSIAGQETQYF. DNA for the CDR3: TGCGCCAGCAGCTCTATAGCGGGACAAGAGACCCAGTACTTC.

As DNA, the CDR3 is TGTGCCAGCAGCTTGACTAGCGGGGGAGAGACCCAGTACTTC. Encoded protein: CASSLTSGGETQYF. V and J are TRBV7-2 and TRBJ2-5; 12 positions match TRBD2. The CDR3 sequence is 14 residues long. Germline V gene sequence: CDR1 SGHTA, CDR2 FQGNSA. With 3 bases clipped from V and 4 bases from J, the junction kept 0 bases outside the gene matches.

The sample holds one count of this clone. The DNA for the CDR3 is TGTGCCAGCAGCCAGGTAGCGGGAGTGCCAGATACGCAGTATTTT. Amino acid sequence: CASSQVAGVPDTQYF. The V and J genes are TRBV14 and TRBJ2-3, with 9 nucleotides matching TRBD2. The length of the CDR3 is 15 residues. Looked up from germline, CDR1 is SGHDN and CDR2 is FVKESK. The ends lost 3 bases at V and 4 bases at J; junction bases unmatched: 5.

CDR3 in DNA: TGCGCCAGCAGCCAAACGGGACTAGCGGGGGGGAACAATGAGCAGTTCTTC. The encoded protein is CASSQTGLAGGNNEQFF. V and J are TRBV4-1 and TRBJ2-1; 16 bases fit TRBD2. CDR3 length: 17 amino acids. The germline V gene encodes CDR1 MGHRA and CDR2 YSYEKL. V was clipped by 2 bases and J by 5 bases; unmatched bases: 3.

The chain combines TRBV6-6 with TRBJ1-1; D unclear. Germline V gene sequence: CDR1 MNHNY, CDR2 SVGAGI (reference sequence). V lost 5 bases and J 7 bases, leaving 14 bases between the germline ends. The CDR3 totals 13 residues. DNA of the CDR3: TGTGCCAGCAGTCCTTCAACGGGGAGTGAAGCTTTCTTT. Protein sequence: CASSPSTGSEAFF.

This chain uses TRBV9 with TRBJ1-1; D gene ambiguous. In germline, CDR1 is SGDLS, CDR2 YYNGEE. The germline V and J ends were trimmed by 6 bases and 3 bases, with 12 bases remaining between them. CDR3 length: 13 residues. The CDR3 DNA is TGTGCCAGCAAATCTTCGGAGGACACTGAAGCTTTCTTT. Amino acid sequence: CASKSSEDTEAFF.

The chain carries TRBV28 and TRBJ1-2; weak D call: TRBD1 (6 bases). The V gene's germline CDR1 is MDHEN and CDR2 SYDVKM. CDR3 length: 15 amino acids. Trimming removed 6 bases from V and 5 bases from J, with 19 bases in between. CDR3 nucleotides: TGTGCCAGCAGGGGCCCTAAGGTGGGGGCTTATGGCTACACCTTC. It translates to CASRGPKVGAYGYTF.

The chain uses TRBV7-9 and TRBJ2-7, with a weak D call TRBD2 (6 bases). Germline V gene lookup returns CDR1 SEHNR and CDR2 FQNEAQ (reference sequence). The CDR3 spans 15 residues. V lost 1 base and J lost 5, with 15 bases in between. The CDR3 sequence: CASSLGGDQENEQYF. DNA for the CDR3: TGTGCCAGCAGCTTAGGGGGGGACCAGGAGAACGAGCAGTACTTC.

This clone was observed a handful of times. This chain uses TRBV30 with TRBJ1-2; D gene unclear. This CDR3 region has 11 residues. With 0 bases removed from V and 7 bases from J, the gap between germline ends came to 6 bases. The germline gives CDR1 GTSNPN, CDR2 SVGIG (reference sequence). CDR3 sequence reads: CAWSVTSGYTF. Written as DNA, the CDR3 is TGTGCCTGGAGTGTTACGAGTGGCTACACCTTC.

CDR3 sequence: CASSLLSGRIGVRTDTQYF. CDR3 DNA: TGTGCCAGCAGTTTATTAAGCGGACGGATAGGTGTGAGGACAGATACGCAGTATTTT. This chain links TRBV28 with TRBJ2-3; D may be TRBD2 (5 bases). The CDR3 loop spans 19 amino acids. Germline CDR1 is MDHEN and CDR2 is SYDVKM. The germline V and J ends were trimmed by 1 base and 3 bases, with 23 bases remaining between them.

This chain joins TRBV29-1 and TRBJ2-7; D is perhaps TRBD2 (6 bases). Germline CDR1 SQVTM, CDR2 ANQGSEA. The CDR3 has 12 amino acids. With 4 bases removed from V and 6 bases from J, the gap between germline ends came to 13 bases. CDR3 nucleotides: TGCAGCGTTGCGGGTCAGGGAGGCGAGCAGTACTTC. This translates into CSVAGQGGEQYF.